This entry lists 18 T cell receptor beta chains sequenced from one sample in a study of blood T cell repertoires in COVID-19. The method was immunoSEQ multiplex PCR; TCRdb's version includes in-frame clones alone and lacks a portion of them. The repertoire includes approximately 82,000 clones, 65% to 85% of them detected once, and about 15% sits in the top ten. Sequenced: peripheral blood. Receptors were obtained from a woman aged 55-70 years with acute or convalescent COVID-19.

This clone was observed a handful of times. V gene TRBV19 combines with J gene TRBJ1-1; maybe TRBD1 (5 bases). In germline, CDR1 is LNHDA, CDR2 SQIVND (reference sequence). The V end was cut by 3 bases, the J end by 3 bases, with 14 bases between. The CDR3 loop spans 15 amino acids. CDR3 in DNA: TGTGCCAGTAGTATCGACCCAGGGTCTTACACTGAAGCTTTCTTT. Protein sequence: CASSIDPGSYTEAFF.

The chain couples TRBV29-1 to TRBJ1-2; D unresolved. CDR3 length: 14 residues. The germline V gene has CDR1 SQVTM and CDR2 ANQGSEA. The V and J ends lost 6 bases and 4 bases respectively, with 18 bases between them. This chain's CDR3 is CSVPIIDEGYGYTF. The CDR3 nucleotides read TGCAGCGTCCCAATCATAGATGAGGGCTATGGCTACACCTTC.

The V and J genes are TRBV29-1 and TRBJ2-2, with D tentatively TRBD1 (6 bases). Germline V gene data show CDR1 as SQVTM and CDR2 as ANQGSEA. V lost 4 bases and J lost 8, with 14 bases in between. The CDR3 consists of 13 residues. Written as DNA, the CDR3 is TGCAGCGTTGGTGGCCAGGGGATGGGGGAGCTGTTTTTT. Translated: CSVGGQGMGELFF.

This clone was counted a single time. The V and J genes are TRBV5-1 and TRBJ1-3; D remains ambiguous. With 0 bases removed from V and 4 bases from J, the gap between germline ends came to 8 bases. Germline loops: CDR1 SGHRS, CDR2 YFSETQ. The CDR3 totals 14 residues. For the CDR3, the DNA is TGCGCCAGCAGCTTGGCGTCGGGAGGAAACACCATATATTTT. It yields the protein CASSLASGGNTIYF.

The chain recombines TRBV5-8 with TRBJ2-3; weak D call: TRBD2 (6 bases). The CDR3 length is 13 residues. With 4 bases removed from V and 4 bases from J, the gap between germline ends came to 10 bases. Germline V gene data show CDR1 as SGHTS and CDR2 as YDEGEE. The CDR3 here is CASSPPGADTQYF. The CDR3 DNA is TGTGCCAGCAGCCCCCCGGGAGCAGATACGCAGTATTTT.

This clone occurred a few times. The chain combines TRBV6-2 or TRBV6-3 with TRBJ1-1; 8 positions match TRBD1. V shed 2 bases and J 7 bases; nucleotides not matched to a gene: 3. The CDR3 is 13 residues long. CDR1 and CDR2 (germline): MNHEY, SVGEGT. As DNA, the CDR3 is TGTGCCAGCAGTTACGGTGACAGGGGTGAAGCTTTCTTT. Translated: CASSYGDRGEAFF.

This clone was picked up one time. The V gene is TRBV13, the J gene TRBJ1-1; D perhaps matches TRBD1 (6 bases). The CDR3 extends over 15 amino acids. V lost 4 bases to trimming and J lost 1 base, with 13 bases between them. The germline V gene encodes CDR1 PRHDT and CDR2 FYEKMQ (reference sequence). The chain's CDR3 is CASSSPGAANTEAFF. The CDR3 nucleotides are TGTGCCAGCAGCTCACCAGGGGCGGCGAACACTGAAGCTTTCTTT.

The chain joins TRBV3-1 (or the pseudogene TRBV3-2) to TRBJ2-1, with D uncertain. Trimming pared 4 bases from V and 8 bases from J, leaving 9 bases between. Germline V gene sequence: CDR1 LGHDT, CDR2 YNNKEL (reference sequence). The CDR3 sequence is 12 residues long. CDR3 residues: CASSLSDYEQFF. The CDR3 DNA is TGTGCCAGCAGCCTCTCCGACTATGAGCAGTTCTTC.

The V call is TRBV3-1 (or the pseudogene TRBV3-2), the J call TRBJ1-2, with D maybe TRBD1 (5 bases). The CDR3 contains 14 residues. V lost 2 bases and J 8 bases, leaving 15 bases between the germline ends. CDR1 and CDR2 (germline): LGHDT, YNNKEL (reference sequence). CDR3 DNA: TGTGCCAGCAGCCAAAGGTCGGGGGAGCGAGGCTACACCTTC. Translation: CASSQRSGERGYTF.

The chain combines TRBV20-1 with TRBJ2-7; D is unresolved. Trimming left V 5 bases short and J 4 bases short, with 9 bases between. The CDR3 has 11 residues. CDR1 DFQATT and CDR2 SNEGSKA come from the germline V gene (reference sequence). This CDR3 reads CSAVGGYEQYF. CDR3 sequence (DNA): TGCAGTGCTGTAGGCGGTTACGAGCAGTACTTC.

This chain uses TRBV3-1 (or the pseudogene TRBV3-2) with TRBJ1-3; D unclear. CDR3 length: 13 residues. The germline gives CDR1 LGHDT, CDR2 YNNKEL (reference sequence). V was pared by 1 base and J by 3 bases, with 4 bases between. CDR3 bases: TGTGCCAGCAGCCAAGTAGTTGGAAACACCATATATTTT. It is translated as CASSQVVGNTIYF.

This rearrangement joins TRBV5-1 to TRBJ1-1, with 12 positions matching TRBD1. With 5 bases clipped from V and 3 bases from J, the junction kept 11 bases outside the gene matches. CDR1 is SGHRS and CDR2 is YFSETQ in the germline V gene. This CDR3 contains 17 residues. DNA for the CDR3: TGCGCCAGCAGACCTCTGGGACAGGGGGCTAAGGACACTGAAGCTTTCTTT. Protein product: CASRPLGQGAKDTEAFF.

This chain joins TRBV7-9 and TRBJ1-1; TRBD1 aligns across 7 bases. With 6 bases clipped from V and 0 bases from J, the junction kept 4 bases outside the gene matches. Germline V gives CDR1 SEHNR, CDR2 FQNEAQ (reference sequence). The CDR3 is 14 amino acids. CDR3 in DNA: TGTGCCAGCAGTTCCGACAGGGTGAACACTGAAGCTTTCTTT. Amino acid sequence: CASSSDRVNTEAFF.

CDR3 bases: TGTGCCAGCAGTGGGACTAGCGGTGGTGGGACAGATACGCAGTATTTT. This encodes CASSGTSGGGTDTQYF. This sequence joins TRBV2 and TRBJ2-3; TRBD2 agrees at 10 bases. In germline, CDR1 is SNHLY, CDR2 FYNNEI. The CDR3 is 16 residues long. The J segment lost 3 bases and the V segment lost 4 bases, leaving 7 bases of the junction unmatched.

The V and J genes are TRBV2 and TRBJ1-4; TRBD1 agrees at 7 bases. CDR1 is SNHLY, CDR2 FYNNEI, per germline. V lost 6 bases, J lost 4 bases, and 8 bases stayed unmatched. This CDR3 has 15 residues. The CDR3: CASRIRGWGNEKLFF. The CDR3 bases are TGTGCCAGCAGGATCAGGGGGTGGGGTAATGAAAAACTGTTTTTT.

This clone appeared a few times. The J gene is TRBJ2-1, the V gene TRBV24-1, with 9 bases lining up with TRBD1. CDR3 length equals 15 residues. The germline CDR1 and CDR2 sequences are KGHDR and SFDVKD. The J segment lost 8 bases and the V segment lost 5 bases, leaving 9 bases of the junction unmatched. Here the CDR3 DNA reads TGTGCCACCAGTGCCGTCGACAGGGGGAGGGATGAGCAGTTCTTC. It codes for CATSAVDRGRDEQFF.

V gene TRBV30 combines with J gene TRBJ1-6, with 9 nucleotides matching TRBD1. The CDR3 has 15 amino acids. V lost 4 bases and J lost 9; bases outside the gene matches: 10. Germline V gene sequence: CDR1 GTSNPN, CDR2 SVGIG (reference sequence). The CDR3: CAWNPETGGFSPLHF. The CDR3 coding sequence is TGTGCCTGGAACCCTGAAACAGGGGGCTTTTCACCCCTCCACTTT.

The CDR3 DNA reads TGTGCCAGCAGCCAAGTGGGCCTAGCGGGAGGTAGCATTCAGTACTTC. Amino acids: CASSQVGLAGGSIQYF. The genes are TRBV4-2 and TRBJ2-4; 11 nucleotides align to TRBD2. Germline V gene lookup returns CDR1 LGHNA and CDR2 YNFKEQ. The CDR3 runs 16 residues. V lost 1 base and J lost 9; bases outside the gene matches: 8.